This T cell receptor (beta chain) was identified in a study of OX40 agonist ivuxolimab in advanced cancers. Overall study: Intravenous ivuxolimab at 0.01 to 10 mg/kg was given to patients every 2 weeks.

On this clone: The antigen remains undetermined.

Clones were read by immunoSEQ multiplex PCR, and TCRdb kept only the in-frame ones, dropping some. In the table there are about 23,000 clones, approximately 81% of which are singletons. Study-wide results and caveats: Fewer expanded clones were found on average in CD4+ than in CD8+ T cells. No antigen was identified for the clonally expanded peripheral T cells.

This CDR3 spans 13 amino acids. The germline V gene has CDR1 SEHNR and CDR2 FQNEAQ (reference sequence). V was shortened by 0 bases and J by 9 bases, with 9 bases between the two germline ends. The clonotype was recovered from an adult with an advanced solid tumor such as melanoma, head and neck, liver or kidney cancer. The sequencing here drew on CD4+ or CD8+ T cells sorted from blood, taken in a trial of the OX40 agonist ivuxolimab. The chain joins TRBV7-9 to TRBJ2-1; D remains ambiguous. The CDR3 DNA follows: TGTGCCAGCAGCTTAGCCCCCCCAAGTGAGCAGTTCTTC. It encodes CASSLAPPSEQFF. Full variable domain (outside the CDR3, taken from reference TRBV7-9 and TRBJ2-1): DTGVSQNPRHKITKRGQNVTFRCDPISEHNRLYWYRQTLGQGPEFLTYFQNEAQLEKSRLLSDRFSAERPKGSFSTLEIQRTEQGDSAMYLCASSLAPPSEQFFGPGTRLTVL.